The 5 T cell receptor beta chains below all came from one sample that was sequenced in a study of blood T cells in healthy people across ages. For the second PCR, which ran for about 6 to 12 cycles, a sample-barcoded 5' primer and a J-beta primer mix were used. TCRdb re-derived calls from the 5' RACE reads in MiXCR, one entry per CDR3 protein. The table lists around 620,000 distinct CDR3 sequences, 25% to 30% of them singletons. Sequencing used blood. The source of these receptors is a woman in her 70s in good health.

This clonotype occurred a few times. The CDR3: CAITMTGGGEQFF. The DNA of the CDR3 is TGTGCCATCACCATGACAGGGGGCGGTGAGCAGTTCTTC. The chain couples TRBV10-3 to TRBJ2-1; 10 bases align to TRBD1. With 7 bases clipped from V and 9 bases from J, the junction kept 6 bases outside the gene matches. Germline CDR1 is ENHRY and CDR2 is SYGVKD. The CDR3 runs 13 residues.

This chain connects TRBV7-2 to TRBJ2-2, with 12 bases fitting TRBD2. There are 18 residues in the CDR3. With V trimmed by 0 bases and J by 5 bases, 7 bases remained unmatched. CDR1 is SGHTA and CDR2 is FQGNSA in the germline V gene. CDR3 protein: CASSLAPLAGGRTGELFF. The CDR3, as DNA: TGTGCCAGCAGCTTAGCGCCTCTAGCGGGGGGGCGGACCGGGGAGCTGTTTTTT.

V usage is TRBV7-2 and J usage is TRBJ1-2; D unclear. CDR1 is SGHTA and CDR2 is FQGNSA in the germline V gene. This CDR3 is built from 13 residues. Trimming pared 10 bases from V and 3 bases from J, leaving 15 bases between. Here the CDR3 reads CATARGRDYGYTF. CDR3 sequence (DNA): TGTGCCACCGCCCGAGGGAGGGACTATGGCTACACCTTC.

This clonotype occurred a few times. The V gene is TRBV18, the J gene TRBJ1-3; TRBD1 is a possible D gene (6 bases). Germline V lookup: CDR1 KGHSH, CDR2 LQKENI. The CDR3 length is 17 residues. V gave up 2 bases and J gave up 0 bases, with 14 bases separating them. CDR3 sequence reads: CASSPAYGTTSGNTIYF. CDR3 nucleotides: TGTGCCAGCTCACCAGCTTACGGGACAACCTCTGGAAACACCATATATTTT.

This clonotype has a count of ten or more. The gene calls are TRBV6-5 and TRBJ1-4; D uncertain. The CDR3 spans 14 residues. V was clipped by 4 bases and J by 1 base, with 7 bases between them. The germline V gene encodes CDR1 MNHEY and CDR2 SVGAGI. The CDR3 loop is CASSLKRTNEKLFF. The CDR3 bases are TGTGCCAGCAGTTTAAAAAGAACTAATGAAAAACTGTTTTTT.